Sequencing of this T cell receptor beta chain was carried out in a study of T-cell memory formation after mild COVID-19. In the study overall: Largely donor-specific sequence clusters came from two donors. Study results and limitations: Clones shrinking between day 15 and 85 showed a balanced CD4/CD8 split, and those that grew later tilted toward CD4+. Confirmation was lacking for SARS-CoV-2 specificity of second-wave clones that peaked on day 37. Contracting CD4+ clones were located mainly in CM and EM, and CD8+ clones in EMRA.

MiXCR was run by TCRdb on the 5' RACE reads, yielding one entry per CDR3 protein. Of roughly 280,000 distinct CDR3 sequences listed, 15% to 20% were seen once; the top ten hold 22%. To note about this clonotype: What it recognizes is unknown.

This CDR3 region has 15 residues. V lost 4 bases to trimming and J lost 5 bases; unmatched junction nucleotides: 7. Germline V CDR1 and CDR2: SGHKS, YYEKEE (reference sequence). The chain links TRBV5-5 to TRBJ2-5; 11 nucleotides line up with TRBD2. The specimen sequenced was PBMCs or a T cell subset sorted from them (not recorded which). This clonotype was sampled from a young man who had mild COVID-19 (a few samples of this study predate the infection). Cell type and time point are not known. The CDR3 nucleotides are TGTGCCAGCAGCAAGGGACTAGCGGTATTCGAGACCCAGTACTTC. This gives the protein CASSKGLAVFETQYF.